This T cell receptor (delta chain) was profiled in a study of gamma-delta chains in newborns, infants, children. Study summary: Innate gammadelta T cells reportedly expand polyclonally right after birth, driven by microbial exposure, per the title.

For this clone: Given a far larger clone just one base away, this is likely a sequencing read error.

Germline V lookup: CDR1 GEAIGNYY, CDR2 EKD. The J segment lost 4 bases and the V segment lost 3 bases, leaving 14 bases of the junction unmatched. This CDR3 comprises 17 residues. TCRdb reanalyzed the reads using CATT. Among 1,500 to 2,000 delta-chain clones, around 3% were seen once, and the ten largest hold more than 9%. The sequence was obtained from a child in good health. The rearrangement links TRDV2 to TRDJ1; 9 nucleotides match TRDD3. The specimen sequenced was blood. The DNA for the CDR3 is TGTGCCTGTGACCCACTGGGGGACGGAGTAAGAGGCGATAAACTCATCTTT. This translates into CACDPLGDGVRGDKLIF.